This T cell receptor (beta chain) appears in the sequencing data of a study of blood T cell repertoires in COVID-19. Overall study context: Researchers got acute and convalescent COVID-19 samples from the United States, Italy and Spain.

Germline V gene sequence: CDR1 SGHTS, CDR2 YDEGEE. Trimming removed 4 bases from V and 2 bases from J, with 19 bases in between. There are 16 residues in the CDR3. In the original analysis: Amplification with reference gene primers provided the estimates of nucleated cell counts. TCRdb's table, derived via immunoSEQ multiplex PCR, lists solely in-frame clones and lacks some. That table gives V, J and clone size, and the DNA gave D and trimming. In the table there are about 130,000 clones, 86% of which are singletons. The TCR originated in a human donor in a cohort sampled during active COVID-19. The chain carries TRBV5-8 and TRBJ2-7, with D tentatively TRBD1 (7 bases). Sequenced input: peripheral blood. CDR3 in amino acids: CASSIGGTAETYEQYF. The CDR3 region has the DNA TGTGCCAGCAGCATAGGGGGGACAGCTGAGACCTACGAGCAGTACTTC.